This T cell receptor (beta chain) stems from a study of blood T cells in healthy people across ages. Next came a second PCR, run for roughly 6 to 11 cycles, which used a sample-barcoded 5' primer along with a J-beta primer mix. A 12-random-nucleotide template-switch adaptor tagged each cDNA molecule. TCRdb independently ran MiXCR on the 5' RACE reads; one entry per CDR3 protein. The profile shows hundreds of thousands of distinct CDR3 sequences, around two fifths of them singletons. The CDR3 extends over 15 amino acids. This TCR derives from a man older than 75 in good health. The sequenced sample was blood. The gene calls are TRBV21-1 and TRBJ1-1; TRBD1, the table's D call, lacks a check against the DNA. TRBV21-1 is a listed pseudogene. The chain's CDR3 is CASSKAGRANTEAFF. In DNA, the CDR3 is TGTGCCAGCAGCAAAGCGGGGCGAGCGAACACTGAAGCTTTCTTT.